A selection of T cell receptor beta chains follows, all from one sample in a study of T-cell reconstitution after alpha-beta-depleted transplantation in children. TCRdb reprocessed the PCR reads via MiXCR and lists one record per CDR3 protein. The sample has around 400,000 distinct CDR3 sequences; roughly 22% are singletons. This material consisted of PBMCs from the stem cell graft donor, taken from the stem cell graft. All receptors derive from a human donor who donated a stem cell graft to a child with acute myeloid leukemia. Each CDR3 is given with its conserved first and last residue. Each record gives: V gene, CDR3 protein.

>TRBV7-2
CASSLAKGQKVIEETQYF
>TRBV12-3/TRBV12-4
CASSSVGTEAFF
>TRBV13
CASSPLGSGISSYEQYF
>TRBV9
CASSGSTGGRGTGELFF
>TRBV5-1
CASSFNADTQYF
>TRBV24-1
CATTPGGGPSTDTQYF
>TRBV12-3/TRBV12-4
CASSGRTSGRNEQFF
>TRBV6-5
CASSFPGQGRRSYNEQFF
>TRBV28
CASRQREGPYNEQFF
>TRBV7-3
CASSLWAAENTGELFF
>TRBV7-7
CAIRTSGKETQYF
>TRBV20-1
CSARGTLVHTEAFF
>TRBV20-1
CSARSWNTGELFF
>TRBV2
CASKTGLAVWETQYF
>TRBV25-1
CASSESPGRVNEQYF
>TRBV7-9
CASSLGTGFGIQYF
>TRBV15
CATSRAEGGAYNEQFF
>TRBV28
CASSGSTYEQYF
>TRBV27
CATKSYVEWGYNEQFF
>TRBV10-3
CAISESASGVNEQFF
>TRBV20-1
CSARAVSGNTIYF
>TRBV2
CASTSGAYNEQFF
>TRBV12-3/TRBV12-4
CASTRGGYEQYF
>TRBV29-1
CSVEQPGVDYEQYF
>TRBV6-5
CASSYSTQGGHQLFF
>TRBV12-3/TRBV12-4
CASSWTDNYEQYF
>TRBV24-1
CATSDRSRGTLYNEQFF
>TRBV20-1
CSASRGTVFIRYNEQFF
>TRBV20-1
CSARDPGISYEQYF
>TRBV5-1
CASSLAPGDDYEQYF
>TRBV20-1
CSATRGGTFLNEKLFF
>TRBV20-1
CSASYTSGRTDTQYF
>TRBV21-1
CASSKASALRTDTQYF
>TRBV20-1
CSASAGSPEAFF
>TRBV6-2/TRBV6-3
CASSYPPGTSYEQYF
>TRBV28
CASSFPADTQYF
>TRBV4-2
CASSQVRDSNYGYTF